This entry concerns a single TCR beta chain. Its target is unknown. The data were taken from a study of T-cell reconstitution after alpha-beta-depleted transplantation in children. TCRbeta library preparation incorporated unique molecular identifiers. MiXCR was run by TCRdb on the PCR reads, yielding one entry per CDR3 protein. The sample lists fewer than 550,000 distinct CDR3 sequences; about an eighth were seen once. Study observations and caveats: Reported findings indicate that, about two months after transplant, alpha-beta T cells came from several hundred expanded clones, which were derived from non-depleted graft cells. One year after transplant, T-cell counts and diversity came mostly from newly produced T cells. The high TCRbeta diversity at day 60 in some patients came from surviving recipient T cells and thymic progenitors.

V lost 3 bases, J lost 13 bases, and 13 bases lay in between. There are 12 residues in the CDR3. The germline gives CDR1 WNHNN, CDR2 SYGVQD (reference sequence). V is TRBV10-1 and J is TRBJ1-3; tentatively, D is TRBD1 (6 bases). This receptor was obtained from a female patient aged 2 to 10 who had a stem cell transplant for aplastic anemia, so the T cells may come from the graft donor. Sequences were derived from PBMCs, mostly from graft donor cells, sampled 180 days after TCRalphabeta/CD19-depleted stem cell transplant. CDR3 nucleotide sequence: TGCGCCAGCAGTGAAGGGGGACCCGCGATATATTTT. Its protein product is CASSEGGPAIYF.